Listed here are 22 T cell receptor beta chains from one sample, sequenced in a study of vaccination effects on CD4 cells after COVID-19. Which antigens these TCRs recognize remains unknown. Libraries were prepared by immunoSEQ multiplex PCR; TCRdb keeps only in-frame clonotypes and omits some of them. The sample holds some 22,000 clones; around 70% are singletons and the top ten take over 7.5%. ViraFEST expansion of antigen-specific CD4+ T cells with viral peptide pools preceded sequencing. Culturing for 10 days preceded CD4+ T cell isolation. Everyone in the study got two shots of either the BNT162b2 or mRNA-1273 vaccine. The sample was CD4+ T cells from PBMCs cultured with SARS-CoV-2 spike peptides, taken after COVID-19 vaccination. These receptor sequences come from a human donor who received a COVID-19 vaccine.

This clone was found a few times. V and J are TRBV2 and TRBJ1-1; TRBD1 matches 7 bases. Germline CDR1 and CDR2: SNHLY and FYNNEI. CDR3 length: 13 amino acids. With V trimmed by 7 bases and J by 5 bases, 7 bases remained unmatched. CDR3 nucleotide sequence: TGTGCCAGCAAAGGAAGGGGGCGAACTGAAGCTTTCTTT. Its protein is CASKGRGRTEAFF. Filled out from reference TRBV2 and TRBJ1-1, the complete variable domain reads EPEVTQTPSHQVTQMGQEVILRCVPISNHLYFYWYRQILGQKVEFLVSFYNNEISEKSEIFDDQFSVERPDGSNFTLKIRSTKLEDSAMYFCASKGRGRTEAFFGQGTRLTVV.

The chain couples TRBV6-2 or TRBV6-3 to TRBJ1-2; D not certain. The CDR3 contains 13 residues. The V gene lost 3 bases and the J gene lost 4 bases, with 9 bases spanning the gap. Germline CDR1 MNHEY, CDR2 SVGEGT. The CDR3 bases are TGTGCCAGCAGTTATTATCTCACCTATGGCTACACCTTC. Its protein is CASSYYLTYGYTF.

This rearrangement joins TRBV18 to TRBJ1-6, with 10 positions matching TRBD1. Trimming took 3 bases from V and 12 from J; bases not matched to a gene: 2. Germline CDR1 reads KGHSH; CDR2 reads LQKENI. The CDR3 loop spans 13 amino acids. CDR3 sequence reads: CASSPDRGEPLHF. The CDR3 region has the DNA TGTGCCAGCTCACCGGACAGGGGGGAACCCCTCCACTTT. Together with reference TRBV18 and TRBJ1-6, the CDR3 gives the full variable domain: NAGVMQNPRHLVRRRGQEARLRCSPMKGHSHVYWYRQLPEEGLKFMVYLQKENIIDESGMPKERFSAEFPKEGPSILRIQQVVRGDSAAYFCASSPDRGEPLHFGNGTRLTVT.

This chain connects TRBV28 to TRBJ2-7, with D perhaps matching TRBD1 (6 bases). Looked up from germline, CDR1 is MDHEN and CDR2 is SYDVKM. V was shortened by 2 bases and J by 6 bases, with 17 bases between the two germline ends. This CDR3 comprises 15 residues. The CDR3 sequence is CASSLLDRNSAEQYF. In DNA form, the CDR3 reads TGTGCCAGCAGTTTACTTGACAGGAATTCGGCCGAGCAGTACTTC.

The gene calls are TRBV6-6 and TRBJ2-1; 9 bases fit TRBD2. Germline CDR1 is MNHNY and CDR2 is SVGAGI (reference sequence). The CDR3 length is 15 residues. The ends lost 2 bases at V and 6 bases at J; junction bases unmatched: 5. In DNA form, the CDR3 reads TGTGCCAGCAGTTACGAGCGGGGGGCTTTCAATGAGCAGTTCTTC. Encoded protein: CASSYERGAFNEQFF.

V gene TRBV19 combines with J gene TRBJ2-1; TRBD2 matches 15 bases. The CDR3 covers 15 residues. Germline lookup yields CDR1 LNHDA and CDR2 SQIVND (reference sequence). The trim removed 8 bases at V and 7 bases at J, leaving 6 bases unmatched. This CDR3 is CASGGLAGGENEQFF. CDR3 bases: TGTGCCAGTGGAGGACTAGCGGGAGGGGAAAATGAGCAGTTCTTC.

The chain employs TRBV6-1 and TRBJ1-3; no firm D call. This CDR3 spans 17 amino acids. Trimming left V 1 base short and J 0 bases short, with 13 bases between. Germline CDR1 and CDR2: MNHNS and SASEGT. CDR3 nucleotide sequence: TGTGCCAGCAGTGAAGAAGGTGCGAGGGTCTCTGGAAACACCATATATTTT. Translation: CASSEEGARVSGNTIYF.

The chain is built from TRBV23-1 and TRBJ2-6; TRBD2 agrees at 11 bases. TRBV23-1 is an ORF, and what it does is uncertain. The CDR3 has 17 residues. V lost 6 bases, J lost 4 bases, and 8 bases stayed unmatched. The CDR3 DNA sequence: TGCGCCAGCAGGAGACTAGCGGGATTGGGAGGGGCCAACGTCCTGACTTTC. Translation: CASRRLAGLGGANVLTF.

This clone appeared a single time. V and J are TRBV3-1 (or the pseudogene TRBV3-2) and TRBJ2-1, with 10 bases matching TRBD2. The germline V gene encodes CDR1 LGHDT and CDR2 YNNKEL (reference sequence). V lost 7 bases to trimming and J lost 6 bases; unmatched junction nucleotides: 9. The CDR3 length is 15 residues. CDR3 loop: CASNTPGLARNEQFF. The CDR3 DNA follows: TGTGCCAGCAACACACCGGGACTAGCGCGCAATGAGCAGTTCTTC.

This sequence joins TRBV27 and TRBJ2-7, with 8 bases identical to TRBD2. J gave up 3 bases and V 6 bases, and 10 bases lay outside the gene matches. Germline V gene sequence: CDR1 MNHEY, CDR2 SMNVEV (reference sequence). The CDR3 runs 15 residues. The DNA for the CDR3 is TGTGCCAGCAGAGGGGCCGGGACTAGTGTCTACGAGCAGTACTTC. It yields the protein CASRGAGTSVYEQYF.

J is TRBJ2-1 and V is TRBV2, with 7 positions matching TRBD2. Germline V gene data show CDR1 as SNHLY and CDR2 as FYNNEI. CDR3 length: 13 residues. V lost 8 bases and J lost 6; bases outside the gene matches: 7. DNA for the CDR3: TGTGCCAGCGGGAGGGCCCTGAGCAATGAGCAGTTCTTC. The encoded protein is CASGRALSNEQFF. Filled out from reference TRBV2 and TRBJ2-1, the complete variable domain reads EPEVTQTPSHQVTQMGQEVILRCVPISNHLYFYWYRQILGQKVEFLVSFYNNEISEKSEIFDDQFSVERPDGSNFTLKIRSTKLEDSAMYFCASGRALSNEQFFGPGTRLTVL.

In this sample, this clone turned up a few times. The chain uses TRBV27 and TRBJ2-2; D unclear. This CDR3 comprises 13 residues. The ends were cut back, 2 bases at V and 6 bases at J, with 7 bases in the middle. CDR1 and CDR2 (germline): MNHEY, SMNVEV (reference sequence). Here the CDR3 reads CASSLKGPGELFF. The CDR3 DNA reads TGTGCCAGCAGTTTAAAGGGTCCCGGGGAGCTGTTTTTT.

The rearrangement joins TRBV6-2 or TRBV6-3 to TRBJ2-2, with 12 bases matching TRBD2. The CDR3 has 19 residues. The junction had 14 bases not matched to a gene; V was cut back by 4 bases and J by 5 bases. In germline, CDR1 is MNHEY, CDR2 SVGEGT. The CDR3 here is CASSLARTSGAGGTGELFF. In nucleotides, the CDR3 is TGTGCCAGCAGTTTGGCCCGGACTAGCGGGGCAGGCGGGACCGGGGAGCTGTTTTTT.

This clone was observed a few times. This chain connects TRBV9 to TRBJ2-3, with 11 bases lining up with TRBD2. V was pared by 3 bases and J by 3 bases, with 15 bases of the junction left unmatched. Per germline, CDR1 SGDLS and CDR2 YYNGEE. This CDR3 is 19 amino acids long. In DNA form, the CDR3 reads TGTGCCAGCAGCGATCCGGGACTAGCGGTATGGTTAGGGACAGATACGCAGTATTTT. This gives the protein CASSDPGLAVWLGTDTQYF.

About this clone itself: Its ends do not fully match the called genes, so a read error is possible. The genes are TRBV7-8 and TRBJ2-2; a weak D match, TRBD2 (5 bases). In germline, CDR1 is SGHVS, CDR2 FQNEAQ. The CDR3 consists of 12 residues. The CDR3 loop is CASSLSSGVLFF. The CDR3 DNA follows: TGTGCCAGCAGCCTCAGTTCCGGGGTGCTGTTTTTT.

The chain carries TRBV19 and TRBJ2-3; 11 nucleotides line up with TRBD2. Germline-derived CDR1 and CDR2 are LNHDA and SQIVND (reference sequence). There are 15 residues in the CDR3. With V trimmed by 6 bases and J by 0 bases, 2 bases remained unmatched. For the CDR3, the DNA is TGTGCCAGTAGACTAGCGGGAGTTAGCACAGATACGCAGTATTTT. Its translation is CASRLAGVSTDTQYF. Filled out from reference TRBV19 and TRBJ2-3, the complete variable domain reads DGGITQSPKYLFRKEGQNVTLSCEQNLNHDAMYWYRQDPGQGLRLIYYSQIVNDFQKGDIAEGYSVSREKKESFPLTVTSAQKNPTAFYLCASRLAGVSTDTQYFGPGTRLTVL.

CDR3 region: CASSVDYSGDSYEQYF. In DNA, the CDR3 is TGTGCCAGCAGCGTAGACTATAGCGGGGACTCGTACGAGCAGTACTTC. The genes are TRBV9 and TRBJ2-7; 8 nucleotides agree with TRBD2. The CDR3 length is 16 residues. Trimming took 0 bases from V and 4 from J; bases not matched to a gene: 9. CDR1 is SGDLS and CDR2 is YYNGEE in the germline V gene.

This rearrangement joins TRBV6-1 to TRBJ2-1; D possibly corresponds to TRBD1 (5 bases). Germline loops: CDR1 MNHNS, CDR2 SASEGT. CDR3 length: 15 residues. The V end was cut by 3 bases, the J end by 6 bases, with 15 bases between. The CDR3 sequence: CASSEEPYRSNEQFF. In DNA form, the CDR3 reads TGTGCCAGCAGTGAGGAGCCCTACAGGTCCAATGAGCAGTTCTTC.

J is TRBJ1-3 and V is TRBV5-1; TRBD1 agrees at 10 bases. CDR3 length equals 15 residues. Trimming cost V 4 bases and J 6 bases; bases outside gene matches: 7. Germline V gene lookup returns CDR1 SGHRS and CDR2 YFSETQ. The CDR3 region is CASSRSGTGENTIYF. The CDR3 nucleotides are TGCGCCAGCAGCCGAAGTGGGACAGGGGAAAACACCATATATTTT.

The J gene is TRBJ1-3, the V gene TRBV2, with D unclear. The V gene's germline CDR1 is SNHLY and CDR2 FYNNEI. This CDR3 region has 16 residues. With 2 bases removed from V and 2 bases from J, the gap between germline ends came to 13 bases. The CDR3 spells CASSEQAALPGNTIYF. Written as DNA, the CDR3 is TGTGCCAGCAGTGAACAAGCCGCCCTGCCTGGAAACACCATATATTTT.

The CDR3 sequence is CSALGLAGDTQYF. The CDR3, as DNA: TGCAGCGCTCTGGGACTAGCGGGGGATACGCAGTATTTT. The chain is built from TRBV29-1 and TRBJ2-3; 13 bases line up with TRBD2. After removal of 7 bases from V and 6 bases from J, the junction contained 4 bases not matched to a gene. The germline CDR1 and CDR2 sequences are SQVTM and ANQGSEA. The CDR3 is made up of 13 amino acids.

This chain joins TRBV5-1 and TRBJ1-6; the D gene is possibly TRBD1 (5 bases). The ends were cut back, 5 bases at V and 8 bases at J, with 14 bases in the middle. Germline V gene lookup returns CDR1 SGHRS and CDR2 YFSETQ. The CDR3 has 14 residues. As DNA, the CDR3 is TGCGCCAGCAGGGGTAGGGGATGGGATTCACCCCTCCACTTT. Translated: CASRGRGWDSPLHF.